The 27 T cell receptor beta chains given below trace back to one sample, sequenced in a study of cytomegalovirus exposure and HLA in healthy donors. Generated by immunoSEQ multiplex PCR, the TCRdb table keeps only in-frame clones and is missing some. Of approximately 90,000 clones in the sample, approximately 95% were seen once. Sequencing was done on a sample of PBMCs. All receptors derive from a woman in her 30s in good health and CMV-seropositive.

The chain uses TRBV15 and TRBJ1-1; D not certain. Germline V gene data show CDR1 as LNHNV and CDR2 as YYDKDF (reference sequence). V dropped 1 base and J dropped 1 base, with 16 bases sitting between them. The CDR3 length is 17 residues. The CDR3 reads CATSRGEVARSNTEAFF. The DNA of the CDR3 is TGTGCCACCAGCAGAGGGGAGGTAGCCAGGTCGAACACTGAAGCTTTCTTT.

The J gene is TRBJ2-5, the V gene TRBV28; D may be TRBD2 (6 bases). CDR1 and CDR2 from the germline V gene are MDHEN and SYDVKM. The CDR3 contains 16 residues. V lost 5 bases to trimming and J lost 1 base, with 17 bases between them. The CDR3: CASSPYQGLGQETQYF. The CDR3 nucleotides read TGTGCCAGCAGTCCATACCAGGGACTGGGCCAAGAGACCCAGTACTTC.

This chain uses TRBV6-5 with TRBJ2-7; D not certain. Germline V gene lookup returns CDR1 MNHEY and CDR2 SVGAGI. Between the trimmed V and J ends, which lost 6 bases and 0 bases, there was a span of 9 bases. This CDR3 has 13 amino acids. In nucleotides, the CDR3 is TGTGCCAGCAGCCAAGTCAGCTCCTACGAGCAGTACTTC. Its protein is CASSQVSSYEQYF.

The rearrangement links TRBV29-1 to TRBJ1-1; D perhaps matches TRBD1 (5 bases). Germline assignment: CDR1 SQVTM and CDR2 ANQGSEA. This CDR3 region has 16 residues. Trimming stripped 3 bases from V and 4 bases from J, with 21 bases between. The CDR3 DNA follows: TGCAGCGTTGACGGTTTTGGGGGGACCCCAACCACTGAAGCTTTCTTT. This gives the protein CSVDGFGGTPTTEAFF.

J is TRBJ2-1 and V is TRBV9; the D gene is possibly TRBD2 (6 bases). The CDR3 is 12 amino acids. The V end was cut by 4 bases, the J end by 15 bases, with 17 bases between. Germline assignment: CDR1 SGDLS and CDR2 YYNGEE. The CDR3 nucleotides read TGTGCCAGCAGCTTGCCGGCGGGACTCCCGTTCTTC. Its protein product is CASSLPAGLPFF.

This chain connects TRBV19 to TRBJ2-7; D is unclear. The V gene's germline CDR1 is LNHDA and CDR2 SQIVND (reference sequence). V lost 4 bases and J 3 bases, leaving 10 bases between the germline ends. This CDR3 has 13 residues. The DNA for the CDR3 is TGTGCCAGTAGTACATCCGGTGGCTACGAGCAGTACTTC. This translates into CASSTSGGYEQYF.

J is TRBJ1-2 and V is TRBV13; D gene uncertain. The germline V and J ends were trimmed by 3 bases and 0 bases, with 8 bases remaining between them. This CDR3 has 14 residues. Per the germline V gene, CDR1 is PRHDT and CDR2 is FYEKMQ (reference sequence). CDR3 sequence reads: CASSLGSPNYGYTF. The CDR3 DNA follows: TGTGCCAGCAGCTTGGGCAGCCCTAACTATGGCTACACCTTC.

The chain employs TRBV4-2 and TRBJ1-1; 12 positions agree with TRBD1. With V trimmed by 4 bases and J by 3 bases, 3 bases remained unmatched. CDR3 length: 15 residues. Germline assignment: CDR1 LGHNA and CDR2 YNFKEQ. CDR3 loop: CASSLGQGAYTEAFF. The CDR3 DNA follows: TGTGCCAGCAGCCTGGGACAGGGGGCTTACACTGAAGCTTTCTTT.

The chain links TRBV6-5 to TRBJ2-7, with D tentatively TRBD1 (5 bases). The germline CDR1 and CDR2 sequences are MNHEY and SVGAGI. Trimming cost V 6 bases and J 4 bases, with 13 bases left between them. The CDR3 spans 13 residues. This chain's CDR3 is CASRGRAFYEQYF. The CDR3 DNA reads TGTGCCAGCAGAGGCAGGGCTTTTTACGAGCAGTACTTC.

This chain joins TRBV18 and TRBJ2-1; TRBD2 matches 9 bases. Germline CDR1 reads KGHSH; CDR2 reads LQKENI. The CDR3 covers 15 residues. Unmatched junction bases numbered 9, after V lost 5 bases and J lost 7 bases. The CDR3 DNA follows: TGTGCCAGCTCAGGATCCGCGGGAGGGAAGAATGAGCAGTTCTTC. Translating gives CASSGSAGGKNEQFF.

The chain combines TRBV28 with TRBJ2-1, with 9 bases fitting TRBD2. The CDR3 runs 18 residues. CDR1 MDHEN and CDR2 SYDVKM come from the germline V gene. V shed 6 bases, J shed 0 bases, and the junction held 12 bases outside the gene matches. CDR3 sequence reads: CASSSGTSPNYSYNEQFF. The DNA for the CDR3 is TGTGCCAGCAGCTCCGGGACTAGCCCAAACTACTCCTACAATGAGCAGTTCTTC.

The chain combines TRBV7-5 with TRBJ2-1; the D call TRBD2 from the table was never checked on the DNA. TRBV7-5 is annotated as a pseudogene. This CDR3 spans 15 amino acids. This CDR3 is CARSLVPGGPDEQFF. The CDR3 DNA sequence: TGTGCCAGAAGCTTAGTTCCGGGAGGGCCCGATGAGCAGTTCTTC.

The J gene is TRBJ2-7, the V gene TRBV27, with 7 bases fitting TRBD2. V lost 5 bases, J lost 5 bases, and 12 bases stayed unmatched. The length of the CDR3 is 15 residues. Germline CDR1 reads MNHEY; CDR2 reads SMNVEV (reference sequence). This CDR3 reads CASSLSAGSLDEQYF. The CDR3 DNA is TGTGCCAGCAGTCTCTCAGCGGGATCCCTCGACGAGCAGTACTTC.

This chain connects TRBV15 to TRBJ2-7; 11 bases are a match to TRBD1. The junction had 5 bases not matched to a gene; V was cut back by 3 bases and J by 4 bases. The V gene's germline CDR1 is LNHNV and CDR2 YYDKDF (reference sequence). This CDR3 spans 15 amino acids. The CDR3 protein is CATSRGGTGGYEQYF. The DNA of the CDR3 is TGTGCCACCAGCAGGGGTGGGACAGGGGGTTACGAGCAGTACTTC.

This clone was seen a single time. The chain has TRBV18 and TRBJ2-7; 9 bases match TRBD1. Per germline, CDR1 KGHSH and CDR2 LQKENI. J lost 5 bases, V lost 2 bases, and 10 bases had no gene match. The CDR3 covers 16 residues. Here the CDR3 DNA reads TGTGCCAGCTCACCATCTTTGAACAGGGGGCGCGACGAGCAGTACTTC. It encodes CASSPSLNRGRDEQYF.

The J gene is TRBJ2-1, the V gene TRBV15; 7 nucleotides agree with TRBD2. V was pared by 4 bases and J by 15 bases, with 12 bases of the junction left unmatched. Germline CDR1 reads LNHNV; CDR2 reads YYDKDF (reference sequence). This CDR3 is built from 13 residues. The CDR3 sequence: CATSNTGTTRRFF. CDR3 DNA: TGTGCCACCAGCAACACCGGGACTACCCGTAGGTTCTTC. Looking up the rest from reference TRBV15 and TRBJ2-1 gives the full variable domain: DAMVIQNPRYQVTQFGKPVTLSCSQTLNHNVMYWYQQKSSQAPKLLFHYYDKDFNNEADTPDNFQSRRPNTSFCFLDIRSPGLGDTAMYLCATSNTGTTRRFFGPGTRLTVL.

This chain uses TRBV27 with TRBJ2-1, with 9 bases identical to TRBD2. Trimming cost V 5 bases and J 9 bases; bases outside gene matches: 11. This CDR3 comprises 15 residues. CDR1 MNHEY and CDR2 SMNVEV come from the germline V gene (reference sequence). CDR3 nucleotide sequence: TGTGCCAGCAGTCCGACTAGCGGTCGGTGGGTTGAGCAGTTCTTC. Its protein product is CASSPTSGRWVEQFF.

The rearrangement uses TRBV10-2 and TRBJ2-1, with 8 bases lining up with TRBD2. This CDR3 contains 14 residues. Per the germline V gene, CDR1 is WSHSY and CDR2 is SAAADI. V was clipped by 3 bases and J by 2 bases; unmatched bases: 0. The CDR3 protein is CASSDSGTYNEQFF. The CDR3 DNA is TGCGCCAGCAGTGATAGCGGGACCTACAATGAGCAGTTCTTC.

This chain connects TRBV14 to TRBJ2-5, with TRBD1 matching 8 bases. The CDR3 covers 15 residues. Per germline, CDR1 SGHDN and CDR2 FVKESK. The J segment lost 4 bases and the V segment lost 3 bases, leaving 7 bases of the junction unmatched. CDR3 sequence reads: CASSHWQGARETQYF. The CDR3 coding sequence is TGTGCCAGCAGCCATTGGCAGGGGGCCCGAGAGACCCAGTACTTC.

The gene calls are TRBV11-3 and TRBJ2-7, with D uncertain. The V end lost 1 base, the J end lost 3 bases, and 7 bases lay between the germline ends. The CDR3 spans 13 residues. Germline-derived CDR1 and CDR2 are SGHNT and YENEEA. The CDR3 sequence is CASSLALFYEQYF. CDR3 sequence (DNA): TGTGCCAGCAGCTTAGCCTTGTTCTACGAGCAGTACTTC.

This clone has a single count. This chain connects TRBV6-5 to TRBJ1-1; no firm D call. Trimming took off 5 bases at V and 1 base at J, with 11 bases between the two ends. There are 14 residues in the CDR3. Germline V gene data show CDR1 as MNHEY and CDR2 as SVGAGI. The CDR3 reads CASSAHRENTEAFF. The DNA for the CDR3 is TGTGCCAGCAGTGCCCATCGAGAGAACACTGAAGCTTTCTTT.

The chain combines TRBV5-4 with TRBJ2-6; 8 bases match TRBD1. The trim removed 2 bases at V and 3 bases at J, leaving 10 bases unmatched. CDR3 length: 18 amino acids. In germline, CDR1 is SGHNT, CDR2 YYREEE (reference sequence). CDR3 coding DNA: TGTGCCAGCAGCTTCGGGGCAGGGGGCGCGGGTGGGGCCAACGTCCTGACTTTC. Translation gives CASSFGAGGAGGANVLTF.

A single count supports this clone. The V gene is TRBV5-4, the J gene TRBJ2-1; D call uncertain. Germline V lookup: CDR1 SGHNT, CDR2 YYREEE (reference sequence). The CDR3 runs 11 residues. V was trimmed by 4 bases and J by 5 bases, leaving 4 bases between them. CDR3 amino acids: CASSQNNEQFF. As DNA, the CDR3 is TGTGCCAGCAGCCAAAACAATGAGCAGTTCTTC.

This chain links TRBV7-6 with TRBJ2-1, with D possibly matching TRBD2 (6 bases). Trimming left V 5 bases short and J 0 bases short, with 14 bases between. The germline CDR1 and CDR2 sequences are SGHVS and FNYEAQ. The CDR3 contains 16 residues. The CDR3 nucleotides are TGTGCCAGCAGCCCCCGGCGGGGTAGCTCCTACAATGAGCAGTTCTTC. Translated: CASSPRRGSSYNEQFF.

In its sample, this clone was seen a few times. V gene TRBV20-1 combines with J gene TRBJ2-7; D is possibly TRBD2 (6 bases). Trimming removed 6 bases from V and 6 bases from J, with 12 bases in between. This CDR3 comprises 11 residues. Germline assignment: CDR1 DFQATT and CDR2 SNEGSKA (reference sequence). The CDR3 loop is CSAETEGEQYF. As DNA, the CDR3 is TGCAGTGCGGAGACGGAGGGCGAGCAGTACTTC.

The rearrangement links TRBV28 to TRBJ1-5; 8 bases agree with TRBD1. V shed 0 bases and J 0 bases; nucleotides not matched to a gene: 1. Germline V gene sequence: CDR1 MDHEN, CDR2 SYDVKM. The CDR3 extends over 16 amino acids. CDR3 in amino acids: CASSLWTGDSNQPQHF. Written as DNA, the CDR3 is TGTGCCAGCAGTTTATGGACAGGGGATAGCAATCAGCCCCAGCATTTT.

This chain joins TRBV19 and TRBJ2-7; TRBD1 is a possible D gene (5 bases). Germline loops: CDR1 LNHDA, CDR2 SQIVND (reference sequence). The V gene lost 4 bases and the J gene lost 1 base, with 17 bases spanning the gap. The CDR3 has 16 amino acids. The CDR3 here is CASSTSDRGRSYEQYF. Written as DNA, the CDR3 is TGTGCCAGTAGTACCTCCGACAGAGGAAGATCCTACGAGCAGTACTTC.